A selection of T cell receptor beta chains follows, all from one sample in a study of patients and donors after allogeneic stem cell transplantation. In TCRdb, the RT-PCR reads were re-called with MiXCR into one record per CDR3 protein. Of over 350,000 distinct CDR3 sequences in the sample, roughly 17% were seen once. Material for sequencing was blood, either unsorted or a sorted T cell fraction (not recorded which). The receptors stem from a human donor who was either an allogeneic HSCT recipient or a stem cell or donor lymphocyte infusion donor (not recorded which). It is not recorded whose cells these are; they may come from a transplant donor. The CDR3 runs from the conserved cysteine through the conserved F or W. D genes are given only for firm matches. The listing skips clone size in some rows; elsewhere it reads once, few, many or a size class.

v_call	j_call	d_call	clone_size	cdr3_aa	cdr3_nt
TRBV14	TRBJ2-1	NA	medium-sized	CASSQLPGWRNNEQFF	TGTGCCAGCAGCCAACTTCCCGGATGGAGGAACAATGAGCAGTTCTTC
TRBV4-2	TRBJ1-1	TRBD1	few	CASSQRAGGDSLEAFF	TGTGCCAGCAGCCAACGGGCAGGGGGCGATTCGCTTGAAGCTTTCTTT
TRBV5-1	TRBJ2-7	NA	NA	CASSPGTDTYEQYF	TGCGCCAGCAGCCCCGGGACGGACACCTACGAGCAGTACTTC
TRBV7-2	TRBJ2-3	NA	NA	CASSLEPGTDTQYF	TGTGCCAGCAGCTTAGAGCCTGGCACAGATACGCAGTATTTT
TRBV5-1	TRBJ1-1	TRBD1	NA	CASSFLPRTGLVTEAFF	TGCGCCAGCAGCTTCCTGCCCCGGACAGGGTTGGTCACTGAAGCTTTCTTT
TRBV20-1	TRBJ1-6	TRBD1	few	CSASKGDRDNSPLHF	TGCAGTGCTAGCAAAGGGGACAGAGACAATTCACCCCTCCACTTT
TRBV20-1	TRBJ2-1	NA	few	CSATLGTYNEQFF	TGCAGTGCGACGCTGGGGACCTACAATGAGCAGTTCTTC
TRBV24-1	TRBJ2-4	NA	few	CATSDFQLGSKNIQYF	TGTGCCACCAGTGATTTCCAGCTAGGGTCCAAAAACATTCAGTACTTC
TRBV3-1	TRBJ2-3	NA	few	CASSQVGLRGSTDTQYF	TGTGCCAGCAGCCAAGTCGGACTACGGGGGAGCACAGATACGCAGTATTTT
TRBV9	TRBJ2-5	NA	NA	CASSVDSNGVQETQYF	TGTGCCAGCAGCGTAGATTCGAACGGGGTCCAAGAGACCCAGTACTTC
TRBV5-4	TRBJ2-1	NA	few	CASSRSEGGYNEQFF	TGTGCCAGCAGCCGGTCTGAGGGGGGCTACAATGAGCAGTTCTTC
TRBV2	TRBJ2-2	NA	NA	CASKGGKNTGELFF	TGTGCCAGCAAGGGGGGCAAGAACACCGGGGAGCTGTTTTTT
TRBV29-1	TRBJ1-1	NA	NA	CIVEPSPRGETEAFF	TGCATCGTTGAACCCTCCCCGCGAGGGGAAACTGAAGCTTTCTTT
TRBV6-1	TRBJ2-7	NA	NA	CASSTRAISGSSYEQYF	TGTGCCAGCAGTACCCGAGCAATTAGCGGAAGCTCCTACGAGCAGTACTTC
TRBV7-9	TRBJ1-5	TRBD1	NA	CASSLGDRGEQPQHF	TGTGCCAGCAGCTTAGGGGACAGGGGGGAACAGCCCCAGCATTTT
TRBV4-3	TRBJ1-5	NA	NA	CASSQGGAALGNQPQHF	TGCGCCAGCAGCCAAGGAGGGGCTGCCCTTGGCAATCAGCCCCAGCATTTT
TRBV6-2/TRBV6-3	TRBJ2-7	TRBD1	few	CASSPGQGNYEQYF	TGTGCCAGCAGCCCGGGACAGGGAAACTACGAGCAGTACTTC
TRBV24-1	TRBJ2-6	NA	NA	CATSKTEGSGANVLTF	TGTGCCACCAGCAAGACGGAGGGGTCTGGGGCCAACGTCCTGACTTTC
TRBV18	TRBJ1-2	NA	few	CASSGQPFIYGYTF	TGTGCCAGCTCCGGACAGCCTTTTATCTATGGCTACACCTTC
TRBV6-2/TRBV6-3	TRBJ2-7	NA	NA	CASSYHYAYEQYF	TGTGCCAGCAGTTACCACTACGCCTACGAGCAGTACTTC
TRBV20-1	TRBJ2-7	TRBD2	few	CSASQGPPGLAYEQYF	TGCAGTGCTAGTCAAGGGCCTCCGGGACTAGCTTACGAGCAGTACTTC
TRBV30	TRBJ2-7	NA	few	CAWSKGDEQYF	TGTGCCTGGAGTAAGGGGGACGAGCAGTACTTC
TRBV5-1	TRBJ1-5	TRBD1	NA	CASSTEPGQGSKPQHF	TGCGCCAGCAGCACGGAGCCGGGACAGGGGTCAAAGCCCCAGCATTTT
TRBV5-1	TRBJ2-7	TRBD1	NA	CASSLARGQVGNEQYF	TGCGCCAGCAGCTTGGCTCGGGGACAGGTCGGCAACGAGCAGTACTTC
TRBV2	TRBJ1-5	NA	few	CASSGQGLGQPQHF	TGTGCCAGCAGTGGTCAAGGGTTGGGTCAGCCCCAGCATTTT
TRBV12-3/TRBV12-4	TRBJ1-2	TRBD1	few	CASSISGTAIGYTF	TGTGCCAGCAGTATATCCGGGACAGCTATCGGCTACACCTTC
TRBV29-1	TRBJ1-2	TRBD1	NA	CSVEGRSGQGGGYTF	TGCAGCGTTGAAGGGCGCTCCGGACAGGGTGGCGGCTACACCTTC
TRBV30	TRBJ1-4	NA	few	CAWSGQPLEKLFF	TGTGCCTGGAGTGGGCAGCCGCTTGAAAAACTGTTTTTT
TRBV7-8	TRBJ1-3	NA	few	CASSSPNGATIYF	TGTGCCAGCAGCTCTCCCAATGGGGCCACCATATATTTT
TRBV12-3/TRBV12-4	TRBJ1-2	TRBD1	NA	CASSFPGPTGPYGYTF	TGTGCCAGCAGTTTCCCCGGCCCGACAGGGCCCTATGGCTACACCTTC
TRBV10-3	TRBJ1-5	NA	few	CATRGGKGSNQPQHF	TGTGCCACTAGGGGGGGAAAGGGAAGCAATCAGCCCCAGCATTTT
TRBV25-1	TRBJ2-1	NA	few	CASSEWVSGDYNEQFF	TGTGCCAGCAGTGAATGGGTTAGCGGAGATTACAATGAGCAGTTCTTC
TRBV7-3	TRBJ2-1	TRBD2	few	CASSLRTSGSWGSYNEQFF	TGTGCCAGCAGCTTAAGGACTAGCGGGAGCTGGGGCTCCTACAATGAGCAGTTCTTC
TRBV6-2/TRBV6-3	TRBJ1-2	NA	few	CASSSQTVHGYTF	TGTGCCAGCAGTTCCCAGACAGTTCATGGCTACACCTTC
TRBV5-1	TRBJ2-7	NA	NA	CASSLHGPLSYEQYF	TGCGCCAGCAGCCTTCACGGGCCGCTCTCCTACGAGCAGTACTTC
TRBV20-1	TRBJ2-3	NA	few	CSCSGGTDTQYF	TGCAGTTGTAGCGGAGGCACAGATACGCAGTATTTT
TRBV20-1	TRBJ2-2	NA	few	CSAAGPSNTGELFF	TGCAGTGCCGCGGGGCCATCTAACACCGGGGAGCTGTTTTTT
TRBV7-3	TRBJ2-1	NA	NA	CASSLPNRRYNEQFF	TGTGCCAGCAGCTTACCTAACCGGCGGTACAATGAGCAGTTCTTC
TRBV4-1	TRBJ2-5	NA	few	CASSHVPGETQYF	TGCGCCAGCAGCCATGTCCCGGGGGAGACCCAGTACTTC
TRBV24-1	TRBJ2-4	TRBD1	many	CATSDPLDRGGGTKNIQYF	TGTGCCACCAGTGATCCCCTCGACAGGGGTGGAGGAACCAAAAACATTCAGTACTTC
TRBV12-3/TRBV12-4	TRBJ2-7	TRBD2	few	CASRLAGGGEQYF	TGTGCCAGCCGACTAGCGGGGGGCGGCGAGCAGTACTTC
TRBV24-1	TRBJ2-3	TRBD1	NA	CATSDLNRDSDLTDTQYF	TGTGCCACCAGTGATTTAAACCGGGACAGTGACCTAACAGATACGCAGTATTTT
TRBV7-3	TRBJ2-6	NA	NA	CASSLQGTGANVLTF	TGTGCCAGCAGCTTACAGGGGACTGGGGCCAACGTCCTGACTTTC
TRBV20-1	TRBJ2-7	NA	NA	CSARAAGNPYEQYF	TGCAGTGCTAGGGCGGCGGGGAATCCCTACGAGCAGTACTTC
TRBV12-3/TRBV12-4	TRBJ2-7	NA	many	CASSFGLEQYF	TGTGCCAGCAGTTTTGGACTAGAGCAGTACTTC
TRBV6-5	TRBJ2-1	NA	few	CASSYRGQGYEQFF	TGTGCCAGCAGTTACAGGGGTCAAGGATATGAGCAGTTCTTC